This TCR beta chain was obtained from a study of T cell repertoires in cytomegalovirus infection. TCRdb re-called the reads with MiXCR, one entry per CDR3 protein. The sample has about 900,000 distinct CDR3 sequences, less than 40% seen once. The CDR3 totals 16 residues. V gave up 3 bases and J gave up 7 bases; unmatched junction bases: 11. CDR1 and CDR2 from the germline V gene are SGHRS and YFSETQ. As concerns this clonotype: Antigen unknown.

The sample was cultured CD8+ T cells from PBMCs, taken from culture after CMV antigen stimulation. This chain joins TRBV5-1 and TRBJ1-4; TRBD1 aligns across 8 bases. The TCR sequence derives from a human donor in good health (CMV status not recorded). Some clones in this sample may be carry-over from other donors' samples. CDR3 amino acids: CASSSIDGQGSEKLFF. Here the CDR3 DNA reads TGCGCCAGCAGCTCGATTGATGGACAGGGTTCTGAAAAACTGTTTTTT.